A selection of T cell receptor beta chains follows, all from one sample in a study of blood T cell repertoires in COVID-19. Only in-frame clones appear in the TCRdb table, and some are missing; sequencing was by immunoSEQ multiplex PCR. The sample has under 150,000 clones, about 86% seen once; the top ten hold about 2.3%. Sequenced input: PBMCs or T cells enriched from blood (not recorded which). The receptors derive from a man between 40 and 49 years old with acute COVID-19. Both conserved end residues are part of each CDR3. A D gene is named only where the DNA matches it firmly. A row's size may be missing; if present it is once, few, many or a size class.

V gene: TRBV21-1
clone size: -
D gene: -
J gene: TRBJ1-5
CDR3 protein: CASSKGQEDSNQPQHF
CDR3 DNA: TGTGCCAGCAGCAAGGGACAGGAGGATAGCAATCAGCCCCAGCATTTT

V gene: TRBV20-1
clone size: -
D gene: -
J gene: TRBJ1-2
CDR3 protein: CSSPGDYGYTF
CDR3 DNA: TGCAGCTCCCCAGGGGACTATGGCTACACCTTC

V gene: TRBV3-1/TRBV3-2
clone size: -
D gene: -
J gene: TRBJ1-2
CDR3 protein: CASSPEGGYGYTF
CDR3 DNA: TGTGCCAGCAGCCCGGAAGGAGGCTATGGCTACACCTTC

V gene: TRBV7-3
clone size: -
D gene: TRBD2
J gene: TRBJ2-3
CDR3 protein: CASSLGAGGPTDTQYF
CDR3 DNA: TGTGCCAGCAGCTTAGGGGCGGGAGGGCCCACAGATACGCAGTATTTT

V gene: TRBV28
clone size: -
D gene: -
J gene: TRBJ1-5
CDR3 protein: CASSFNRYNQPQHF
CDR3 DNA: TGTGCCAGCAGTTTTAACAGATACAATCAGCCCCAGCATTTT

V gene: TRBV14
clone size: -
D gene: -
J gene: TRBJ1-5
CDR3 protein: CASSQGHRQPQHF
CDR3 DNA: TGTGCCAGCAGCCAAGGACATCGGCAGCCCCAGCATTTT

V gene: TRBV9
clone size: -
D gene: TRBD1
J gene: TRBJ1-1
CDR3 protein: CASSVGLSGSVGQGEAFF
CDR3 DNA: TGTGCCAGCAGCGTAGGACTATCTGGAAGCGTCGGACAGGGAGAAGCTTTCTTT

V gene: TRBV29-1
clone size: -
D gene: -
J gene: TRBJ2-7
CDR3 protein: CSAGRQSTDEQYF
CDR3 DNA: TGCAGCGCCGGACGACAGAGTACCGACGAGCAGTACTTC

V gene: TRBV5-4
clone size: -
D gene: TRBD1
J gene: TRBJ2-1
CDR3 protein: CASSPGRDRGQGFF
CDR3 DNA: TGTGCCAGCAGCCCGGGTCGGGACAGGGGCCAAGGGTTCTTC

V gene: TRBV5-1
clone size: -
D gene: TRBD1
J gene: TRBJ1-5
CDR3 protein: CASSAGTGVGQPQHF
CDR3 DNA: TGCGCCAGCAGCGCGGGTACAGGGGTAGGTCAGCCCCAGCATTTT

V gene: TRBV10-3
clone size: -
D gene: -
J gene: TRBJ1-2
CDR3 protein: CAISEGRGPNYGYTF
CDR3 DNA: TGTGCCATCAGTGAAGGTAGAGGGCCTAACTATGGCTACACCTTC

V gene: TRBV5-1
clone size: -
D gene: TRBD2
J gene: TRBJ2-3
CDR3 protein: CASSFSGAGGLTDTQYF
CDR3 DNA: TGCGCCAGCAGCTTTTCCGGAGCGGGAGGCCTCACAGATACGCAGTATTTT

V gene: TRBV25-1
clone size: once
D gene: -
J gene: TRBJ1-2
CDR3 protein: CASSHNRVGGYTF
CDR3 DNA: TGTGCCAGCAGTCACAACAGGGTTGGGGGCTACACCTTC

V gene: TRBV4-1
clone size: -
D gene: -
J gene: TRBJ2-3
CDR3 protein: CASSQEGGRTDTQYF
CDR3 DNA: TGCGCCAGCAGCCAAGAGGGGGGACGCACAGATACGCAGTATTTT

V gene: TRBV6-1
clone size: -
D gene: -
J gene: TRBJ2-5
CDR3 protein: CASSEEEEETQYF
CDR3 DNA: TGTGCCAGCAGTGAGGAGGAGGAGGAGACCCAGTACTTC

V gene: TRBV19
clone size: -
D gene: -
J gene: TRBJ1-2
CDR3 protein: CASSLAGSGANYGYTF
CDR3 DNA: TGTGCCAGTAGTTTGGCGGGATCAGGCGCTAACTATGGCTACACCTTC

V gene: TRBV19
clone size: -
D gene: TRBD1
J gene: TRBJ1-6
CDR3 protein: CASSTTGGRGSPLHF
CDR3 DNA: TGTGCCAGTAGTACCACAGGGGGGCGAGGGTCACCCCTCCACTTT

V gene: TRBV2
clone size: -
D gene: -
J gene: TRBJ2-7
CDR3 protein: CASSQPRNEQYF
CDR3 DNA: TGTGCCAGCAGTCAACCCAGGAACGAGCAGTACTTC

V gene: TRBV20-1
clone size: -
D gene: -
J gene: TRBJ2-5
CDR3 protein: CSARLAETQYF
CDR3 DNA: TGCAGTGCTAGATTAGCTGAGACCCAGTACTTC

V gene: TRBV7-6
clone size: -
D gene: -
J gene: TRBJ2-5
CDR3 protein: CASSFSDSARQYF
CDR3 DNA: TGTGCCAGCAGCTTCAGTGACAGCGCGCGGCAGTACTTC

V gene: TRBV9
clone size: -
D gene: TRBD1
J gene: TRBJ1-2
CDR3 protein: CASSPPDRADYGYTF
CDR3 DNA: TGTGCCAGCAGCCCGCCGGACAGGGCTGACTATGGCTACACCTTC

V gene: TRBV20-1
clone size: few
D gene: -
J gene: TRBJ1-2
CDR3 protein: CSARGGNDYTF
CDR3 DNA: TGCAGTGCTAGGGGGGGGAATGACTACACCTTC

V gene: TRBV5-1
clone size: few
D gene: -
J gene: TRBJ1-1
CDR3 protein: CASRIQLLNTEAFF
CDR3 DNA: TGCGCCAGCAGAATACAGCTTCTAAACACTGAAGCTTTCTTT

V gene: TRBV7-3
clone size: -
D gene: -
J gene: TRBJ2-1
CDR3 protein: CASSVQAAAYNEQFF
CDR3 DNA: TGTGCCAGCAGCGTTCAGGCAGCAGCTTACAATGAGCAGTTCTTC

V gene: TRBV20-1
clone size: -
D gene: -
J gene: TRBJ2-3
CDR3 protein: CSASQAALTDTQYF
CDR3 DNA: TGCAGTGCTAGTCAGGCTGCCCTCACAGATACGCAGTATTTT

V gene: TRBV18
clone size: once
D gene: TRBD1
J gene: TRBJ2-2
CDR3 protein: CASSGQANTGELFF
CDR3 DNA: TGTGCCAGCTCAGGACAGGCGAACACCGGGGAGCTGTTTTTT

V gene: TRBV5-1
clone size: -
D gene: TRBD2
J gene: TRBJ2-5
CDR3 protein: CASSPSTSGGETQYF
CDR3 DNA: TGCGCCAGCAGTCCCTCAACCAGCGGGGGGGAGACCCAGTACTTC

V gene: TRBV13
clone size: -
D gene: TRBD2
J gene: TRBJ2-3
CDR3 protein: CASSRPSGPTDTQYF
CDR3 DNA: TGTGCCAGCAGCCGGCCTAGCGGACCCACAGATACGCAGTATTTT

V gene: TRBV6-5
clone size: -
D gene: TRBD2
J gene: TRBJ2-1
CDR3 protein: CASSYSTTSGGFEQFF
CDR3 DNA: TGTGCCAGCAGTTACTCGACAACTAGCGGGGGGTTTGAGCAGTTCTTC

V gene: TRBV6-4
clone size: -
D gene: TRBD1
J gene: TRBJ2-7
CDR3 protein: CASSDSPGQGMTYEQYF
CDR3 DNA: TGTGCCAGCAGTGACTCACCGGGACAGGGGATGACCTACGAGCAGTACTTC

V gene: TRBV6-1
clone size: -
D gene: TRBD1
J gene: TRBJ1-1
CDR3 protein: CASSDAWDREAFF
CDR3 DNA: TGTGCCAGCAGTGATGCGTGGGACAGGGAAGCTTTCTTT

V gene: TRBV9
clone size: -
D gene: -
J gene: TRBJ1-5
CDR3 protein: CASSSFGGNQPQHF
CDR3 DNA: TGTGCCAGCAGCTCTTTTGGGGGGAATCAGCCCCAGCATTTT

V gene: TRBV28
clone size: -
D gene: -
J gene: TRBJ1-2
CDR3 protein: CASNTNYGYTF
CDR3 DNA: TGTGCCAGCAATACTAACTATGGCTACACCTTC